Shown below are 26 T cell receptor beta chains from a single sample sequenced in a study of early T cells in non-severe SARS-CoV-2 infection. One entry per CDR3 protein, called by TCRdb with MiXCR from the 5' RACE reads. The repertoire includes tens of thousands of distinct CDR3 sequences, roughly 15% of them detected once, and approximately 5.1% sits in the top ten. Sequenced here: whole blood, sampled at baseline. All receptors come from an adult who was a healthcare worker with PCR-confirmed SARS-CoV-2 infection or an uninfected control (not recorded which).

This sequence joins TRBV7-8 and TRBJ2-7, with 9 positions matching TRBD1. V shed 3 bases and J 3 bases; nucleotides not matched to a gene: 9. The germline CDR1 and CDR2 sequences are SGHVS and FQNEAQ. The CDR3 runs 16 residues. Written as DNA, the CDR3 is TGTGCCAGCAGCTTTTCCGGACAGGGGAAGGGCTACGAGCAGTACTTC. Its translation is CASSFSGQGKGYEQYF.

The chain has TRBV14 and TRBJ2-1, with no clear D. Trimming took off 5 bases at V and 7 bases at J, with 15 bases between the two ends. The CDR3 consists of 14 residues. Germline V CDR1 and CDR2: SGHDN, FVKESK. CDR3 nucleotides: TGTGCCAGCAGCTTACCCATGGGGAATAATGAGCAGTTCTTC. Translating gives CASSLPMGNNEQFF.

V and J are TRBV12-3 or TRBV12-4 and TRBJ1-5, with 9 bases identical to TRBD1. CDR3 length equals 13 residues. V shed 5 bases and J 8 bases; nucleotides not matched to a gene: 4. CDR3 protein: CASSPGTGKPQHF. Here the CDR3 DNA reads TGTGCCAGCAGTCCTGGGACAGGGAAGCCCCAGCATTTT.

The chain is built from TRBV3-1 and TRBJ1-5, with 7 bases matching TRBD1. CDR1 and CDR2 from the germline V gene are LGHDT and YNNKEL (reference sequence). CDR3 length: 15 residues. V dropped 4 bases and J dropped 3; count of bases not matched to a gene: 6. CDR3 region: CASSLGDSHNQPQHF. CDR3 sequence (DNA): TGTGCCAGCAGCCTAGGGGACAGCCACAATCAGCCCCAGCATTTT.

This sequence joins TRBV28 and TRBJ2-7; a possible D gene is TRBD1 (5 bases). The germline V gene encodes CDR1 MDHEN and CDR2 SYDVKM. The CDR3 runs 12 residues. The ends were cut back, 7 bases at V and 2 bases at J, with 9 bases in the middle. CDR3 region: CASTDKAYEQYF. In DNA, the CDR3 is TGTGCCAGCACGGACAAGGCCTACGAGCAGTACTTC.

J is TRBJ1-5 and V is TRBV6-5; D gene unclear. From germline, CDR1 is MNHEY and CDR2 SVGAGI. V lost 0 bases and J 4 bases, leaving 10 bases between the germline ends. This CDR3 is built from 15 residues. This chain's CDR3 is CASSYSRAGNQPQHF. In nucleotides, the CDR3 is TGTGCCAGCAGTTACTCAAGGGCAGGAAATCAGCCCCAGCATTTT.

The chain joins TRBV2 to TRBJ1-1, with D uncertain. The CDR3 contains 14 residues. Germline V gene data show CDR1 as SNHLY and CDR2 as FYNNEI. The V end was cut by 3 bases, the J end by 5 bases, with 13 bases between. CDR3 in amino acids: CASSEVGLGTEAFF. For the CDR3, the DNA is TGTGCCAGCAGTGAGGTCGGGCTGGGGACTGAAGCTTTCTTT.

This clonotype was detected many times. The V call is TRBV20-1, the J call TRBJ2-6, with D perhaps TRBD2 (5 bases). The CDR3 has 14 residues. Per the germline V gene, CDR1 is DFQATT and CDR2 is SNEGSKA (reference sequence). V was cut by 2 bases and J by 1 base, with 6 bases left in between. This chain's CDR3 is CSARRGSGANVLTF. In DNA, the CDR3 is TGCAGTGCTAGACGAGGGTCTGGGGCCAACGTCCTGACTTTC.

The sample holds many counts of this clonotype. At one end, the junction sequence differs from germline, possibly due to a read error. V is TRBV7-8 and J is TRBJ2-3, with 8 bases identical to TRBD2. Germline CDR1 reads SGHVS; CDR2 reads FQNEAQ. The CDR3 length is 14 residues. This CDR3 reads CASSLWTSIDTQYF. CDR3 nucleotide sequence: TGTGCCAGCAGCTTATGGACTAGCATAGATACGCAGTATTTT.

There are a few counts of this clonotype. The genes are TRBV7-2 and TRBJ2-1; the D gene is possibly TRBD2 (5 bases). The CDR3 contains 16 residues. Per germline, CDR1 SGHTA and CDR2 FQGNSA. V lost 1 base and J 4 bases, leaving 14 bases between the germline ends. The CDR3 DNA reads as TGTGCCAGCAGCTTAGACTCGGGATTACCTTACAATGAGCAGTTCTTC. Amino acid sequence: CASSLDSGLPYNEQFF.

This clonotype was observed a handful of times. This chain connects TRBV6-1 to TRBJ1-6, with D perhaps matching TRBD1 (6 bases). V lost 7 bases and J lost 12, with 19 bases in between. The CDR3 spans 14 residues. Germline CDR1 reads MNHNS; CDR2 reads SASEGT. The CDR3 loop is CASKDSFLSGPLHF. DNA of the CDR3: TGTGCCAGCAAGGACAGTTTCCTTAGTGGACCCCTCCACTTT.

The chain is built from TRBV5-1 and TRBJ2-2; the match to TRBD2 covers 10 bases. The CDR3 runs to 15 residues. Unmatched junction bases numbered 7, after V lost 4 bases and J lost 7 bases. Germline V gene sequence: CDR1 SGHRS, CDR2 YFSETQ. The CDR3 spells CASSQRTSGDGELFF. The CDR3 region has the DNA TGCGCCAGCAGCCAAAGGACTAGCGGCGACGGGGAGCTGTTTTTT.

The chain joins TRBV11-2 to TRBJ2-3; D remains ambiguous. CDR1 and CDR2 (germline): SGHAT, FQNNGV. The V end lost 7 bases, the J end lost 1 base, and 12 bases lay between the germline ends. The CDR3 runs 14 residues. CDR3 DNA sequence: TGTGCCAGCACGAAGCCCGGCGGCACAGATACGCAGTATTTT. It yields the protein CASTKPGGTDTQYF.

This clonotype came up a few times. V usage is TRBV28 and J usage is TRBJ2-5; TRBD1 matches at 7 bases. The V gene's germline CDR1 is MDHEN and CDR2 SYDVKM. There are 15 residues in the CDR3. Germline trimming cut 5 bases from V and 5 bases from J; bases unmatched to any gene: 11. The CDR3 DNA is TGTGCCAGCAGTCCTCGACAGGGACCTACGGAGACCCAGTACTTC. Translation gives CASSPRQGPTETQYF.

Ten or more counts support this clonotype. The V gene is TRBV6-4, the J gene TRBJ2-1; the D is unclear. Germline V lookup: CDR1 MRHNA, CDR2 SNTAGT. V lost 4 bases and J 2 bases, leaving 18 bases between the germline ends. This CDR3 spans 17 amino acids. This CDR3 is CASSATLVGPPYNEQFF. The CDR3 DNA reads as TGTGCCAGCAGTGCCACCTTAGTTGGCCCCCCCTACAATGAGCAGTTCTTC.

A remark on this clonotype: A single base separates this from a much larger clone, so it may be a read error. The rearrangement joins TRBV28 to TRBJ2-7, with D perhaps matching TRBD2 (5 bases). CDR3 length: 11 amino acids. Trimming removed 3 bases at V and 12 bases at J, with 12 bases between. Germline V lookup: CDR1 MDHEN, CDR2 SYDVKM. The CDR3 protein is CASSFRGPRYF. In DNA, the CDR3 is TGTGCCAGCAGTTTTCGGGGTCCCCGGTACTTC.

This chain links TRBV5-1 with TRBJ1-2; D perhaps matches TRBD1 (5 bases). The V end lost 4 bases, the J end lost 2 bases, and 12 bases lay between the germline ends. The CDR3 covers 14 residues. From germline, CDR1 is SGHRS and CDR2 YFSETQ. Here the CDR3 DNA reads TGCGCCAGCAGCCCGGACGGGACGAACTATGGCTACACCTTC. Protein product: CASSPDGTNYGYTF. The complete variable domain, with remaining parts taken from reference TRBV5-1 and TRBJ1-2, reads KAGVTQTPRYLIKTRGQQVTLSCSPISGHRSVSWYQQTPGQGLQFLFEYFSETQRNKGNFPGRFSGRQFSNSRSEMNVSTLELGDSALYLCASSPDGTNYGYTFGSGTRLTVV.

The DNA of the CDR3 is TGTGCCAGCAGTTATGAGCGGTGGAGCTCCTACAATGAGCAGTTCTTC. It is translated as CASSYERWSSYNEQFF. The chain recombines TRBV28 with TRBJ2-1, with a tentative D call TRBD2 (5 bases). V was clipped by 4 bases and J by 0 bases, with 13 bases between them. Germline lookup yields CDR1 MDHEN and CDR2 SYDVKM. CDR3 length: 16 amino acids.

This clonotype was detected only a few times. The chain recombines TRBV20-1 with TRBJ1-1; 8 nucleotides match TRBD1. The trim removed 5 bases at V and 9 bases at J, leaving 8 bases unmatched. CDR1 and CDR2 from the germline V gene are DFQATT and SNEGSKA (reference sequence). The CDR3 loop spans 12 amino acids. CDR3: CSAFQQGEKAFF. CDR3 DNA sequence: TGCAGTGCTTTTCAACAGGGGGAAAAAGCTTTCTTT.

This clonotype was observed a handful of times. The CDR3 region is CASSLPSPQRGTTYEQYF. In DNA, the CDR3 is TGTGCCAGCAGTTTACCTTCCCCTCAGCGGGGGACAACCTACGAGCAGTACTTC. The chain couples TRBV28 to TRBJ2-7; 8 bases fit TRBD2. After removal of 2 bases from V and 2 bases from J, the junction contained 14 bases not matched to a gene. The CDR3 is made up of 18 amino acids. CDR1 MDHEN and CDR2 SYDVKM come from the germline V gene.

The sample holds a few counts of this clonotype. The chain joins TRBV10-3 to TRBJ2-3, with TRBD2 matching 11 bases. The germline V gene encodes CDR1 ENHRY and CDR2 SYGVKD. The CDR3 spans 13 residues. With V trimmed by 5 bases and J by 9 bases, 4 bases remained unmatched. This CDR3 is CAISILAGDTQYF. The CDR3 DNA reads TGTGCCATCAGTATACTAGCGGGAGACACGCAGTATTTT.

In this sample, this clonotype turned up a few times. The gene calls are TRBV16 and TRBJ2-3, with D uncertain. V lost 4 bases, J lost 0 bases, and 20 bases lay in between. The CDR3 has 18 residues. Germline V CDR1 and CDR2: KGHSY, FQNENV. The CDR3 region is CASSLHLGRTTSTDTQYF. CDR3 in DNA: TGTGCCAGCAGCCTACACTTGGGCAGGACCACTAGCACAGATACGCAGTATTTT.

This clonotype was found a few times. This sequence joins TRBV3-1 and TRBJ1-3, with a possible D match to TRBD1 (5 bases). This CDR3 region has 15 residues. V shed 4 bases and J shed 1 base, with 11 bases lying between them. Germline V gene lookup returns CDR1 LGHDT and CDR2 YNNKEL (reference sequence). The CDR3 protein is CASSRGLLSGNTIYF. DNA of the CDR3: TGTGCCAGCAGCCGGGGCCTGCTGTCTGGAAACACCATATATTTT.

This clonotype occurred a few times. The rearrangement links TRBV28 to TRBJ2-7; no reliable D call. CDR3 length: 13 residues. The V gene lost 4 bases and the J gene lost 3 bases, with 10 bases spanning the gap. The germline gives CDR1 MDHEN, CDR2 SYDVKM. CDR3 region: CASSSADFYEQYF. The CDR3 coding sequence is TGTGCCAGCAGTTCCGCTGACTTCTACGAGCAGTACTTC.

This clonotype came up a few times. In DNA form, the CDR3 reads TGTGCCAGCAGTTACTGGGGCCACGATACGCAGTATTTT. This encodes CASSYWGHDTQYF. The V and J genes are TRBV6-2 or TRBV6-3 and TRBJ2-3; D perhaps matches TRBD1 (5 bases). The CDR3 spans 13 residues. CDR1 MNHEY and CDR2 SVGEGT come from the germline V gene. V lost 1 base to trimming and J lost 6 bases, with 8 bases between them.

This clonotype has just a few counts. The chain combines TRBV12-3 or TRBV12-4 with TRBJ1-2, with unresolved D. This CDR3 has 14 residues. V was trimmed by 5 bases and J by 4 bases, leaving 14 bases between them. The chain's CDR3 is CASSNPVAPYGYTF. DNA for the CDR3: TGTGCCAGCAGTAATCCAGTGGCCCCCTATGGCTACACCTTC.